A selection of T cell receptor beta chains follows, all from one sample in a study of identical twins. TCRdb re-called the 5' RACE reads with MiXCR, one entry per CDR3 protein. Here the sample spans approximately 530,000 distinct CDR3 sequences, about a fifth being singletons. These data are also associated with another study on yellow fever vaccine responses in identical twins.

Sequenced sample: CD4+ T cells sorted from blood. These receptors were collected from a woman aged 18 to 35 in good health. Both conserved end residues are part of each CDR3. A D gene is named only where the DNA matches it firmly. Size is stated for part of the rows, as once, few or many counts, or as a class when the clone is expanded.

>-|TRBJ2-5|TRBD1|TRBV4-2|15
TGTGCCAGCAGCCAAGGCCCAGGGGGCGTGGAGACCCAGTACTTC
CASSQGPGGVETQYF
>few|TRBJ2-1|TRBD2|TRBV12-3/TRBV12-4|15
TGTGCCAGCAGCCTTAGCGGGAAAAAGAGGAATGAGCAGTTCTTC
CASSLSGKKRNEQFF
>-|TRBJ2-2|TRBD2|TRBV5-1|17
TGCGCCAGCAGCTCGCAAGGACTAGCCCAGAACACCGGGGAGCTGTTTTTT
CASSSQGLAQNTGELFF
>-|TRBJ2-5|-|TRBV14|16
TGTGCCAGCAGCCAAGGTCGGCACGGTGGGTGGGAGACCCAGTACTTC
CASSQGRHGGWETQYF
>few|TRBJ1-5|-|TRBV9|16
TGTGCCAGCAGCGCAAGTACAGGGCCGCCCAGTCAGCCCCAGCATTTT
CASSASTGPPSQPQHF
>few|TRBJ2-3|-|TRBV28|14
TGTGCCAGCAGTTTTTCGGGACGGTGGGAGACGCAGTATTTT
CASSFSGRWETQYF
>-|TRBJ2-3|TRBD2|TRBV29-1|15
TGCAGCGTTGAGGTAGCGGGGGCCGTCACAGATACGCAGTATTTT
CSVEVAGAVTDTQYF
>-|TRBJ2-2|-|TRBV6-1|14
TGTGCCAGCAGCCTCCGGACGAGCACCGGGGAGCTGTTTTTT
CASSLRTSTGELFF
>few|TRBJ2-1|-|TRBV7-6|14
TGTGCCAGCAGCTTACTACTAGTACCGAATGAGCAGTTCTTC
CASSLLLVPNEQFF
>many|TRBJ1-2|-|TRBV4-2|14
TGTGCCAGCAGCCAAGAAATCCGGACTTGGGGCTACACCTTC
CASSQEIRTWGYTF
>few|TRBJ2-3|TRBD2|TRBV12-3/TRBV12-4|14
TGTGCCAGCACGCGCGGACTAGCGGGAGATACGCAGTATTTT
CASTRGLAGDTQYF
>few|TRBJ1-6|-|TRBV3-1|15
TGTGCCAGCAGCTCAGGGGATAGCGGTAATTCACCCCTCCACTTT
CASSSGDSGNSPLHF
>few|TRBJ2-1|-|TRBV4-1|13
TGCGCCAGCAGCCAAGATCAATCGCGGGAGCAGTTCTTC
CASSQDQSREQFF
>-|TRBJ2-7|TRBD2|TRBV5-1|14
TGCGCCAGCAGCCTTAGCGGGAACGACTACGAGCAGTACTTC
CASSLSGNDYEQYF
>few|TRBJ2-3|-|TRBV2|11
TGTGCCAGCAAGAAGGTTGATACGCAGTATTTT
CASKKVDTQYF
>-|TRBJ2-5|-|TRBV6-6|13
TGTGCCAGCCAGGCCGGATACCAAGAGACCCAGTACTTC
CASQAGYQETQYF
>-|TRBJ1-2|-|TRBV4-2|15
TGTGCCAGCAGCCAGATTACAGGGATCAACTATGGCTACACCTTC
CASSQITGINYGYTF
>-|TRBJ2-3|-|TRBV20-1|12
TGCAGTGCTAGTTCAGGACAGCTAACGCAGTATTTT
CSASSGQLTQYF
>many|TRBJ2-1|TRBD1|TRBV29-1|15
TGCAGCGTCCAGGGGGCCCCGTTTTTTAGCAATGAGCAGTTCTTC
CSVQGAPFFSNEQFF
>-|TRBJ2-3|TRBD2|TRBV9|15
TGTGCCAGCAGCGTAGGGCGGGGGGGAGCAGATACGCAGTATTTT
CASSVGRGGADTQYF
>few|TRBJ1-5|-|TRBV4-1|15
TGCGCCAGCAGCCAAGTCTCGGCCAGATCGGTGCCCCAGCATTTT
CASSQVSARSVPQHF
>few|TRBJ1-4|-|TRBV29-1|15
TGCAGCGTTGTCCGGCCGGGGGCAACTAATGAAAAACTGTTTTTT
CSVVRPGATNEKLFF
>-|TRBJ1-2|-|TRBV13|13
TGTGCCAGCAGCACACAGGGAAACTATGGCTACACCTTC
CASSTQGNYGYTF
>-|TRBJ2-3|-|TRBV5-1|15
TGCGCCAGCAGCTTTGATGGACCCGACTTGGATACGCAGTATTTT
CASSFDGPDLDTQYF
>-|TRBJ1-2|-|TRBV7-2|13
TGTGCCAGCAGCTCTACAGGTTCCTATGGCTACACCTTC
CASSSTGSYGYTF
>few|TRBJ2-2|-|TRBV5-1|14
TGCGCCAGCAGCTTGTCCAGCGCTCGCGGGGAGCTGTTTTTT
CASSLSSARGELFF
>few|TRBJ2-1|TRBD1|TRBV24-1|15
TGTGCCACCAGCTTGACAGGGGGCGCGTATAATGAGCAGTTCTTC
CATSLTGGAYNEQFF
>few|TRBJ1-2|-|TRBV12-3/TRBV12-4|14
TGTGCCAGCAGTCGCGACGGAGCGGTGGGTGGCTACACCTTC
CASSRDGAVGGYTF
>-|TRBJ2-3|-|TRBV20-1|14
TGCAGTGCCAGTCGGACTGCCCGCGGGGATACGCAGTATTTT
CSASRTARGDTQYF
>few|TRBJ2-1|-|TRBV29-1|16
TGCAGCGTTGAGAAGGGGTGGGCAGACTCCTACAATGAGCAGTTCTTC
CSVEKGWADSYNEQFF
>-|TRBJ1-1|-|TRBV4-1|15
TGCGCCAGCAGCCCCCTAGGGGCAGGCAACACTGAAGCTTTCTTT
CASSPLGAGNTEAFF
>-|TRBJ1-6|TRBD1|TRBV6-1|17
TGTGCCAGCAATCGGGACAGGGCGGATCCCAATAATTCACCCCTCCACTTT
CASNRDRADPNNSPLHF
>-|TRBJ2-5|-|TRBV18|17
TGTGCCAGCTCACCACAGCCGGGACTGGTAAAGCAGGAGACCCAGTACTTC
CASSPQPGLVKQETQYF
>-|TRBJ1-1|TRBD1|TRBV3-1|12
TGTGCCAGCAGCCACCGGACAGGGCCAGCTTTCTTT
CASSHRTGPAFF
>-|TRBJ2-5|-|TRBV2|12
TGTGCCAGCATGAACTACCTAGAGACCCAGTACTTC
CASMNYLETQYF
>-|TRBJ2-1|-|TRBV20-1|12
TGCAGTGCTAGGCCCGCGGGACTTGAGCAGTTCTTC
CSARPAGLEQFF